This TCR beta chain originates from a study of breast tumors, draining lymph nodes, adjacent tissues. TCRdb passed the multiplex PCR reads through MiXCR, listing each CDR3 protein once. The sample has approximately 150,000 distinct CDR3 sequences; about 34% are singletons. Whole-study results and caveats: Tumor TCR diversity was below lymph nodes but above nontumor tissue. That most tumor T cells come from lymph nodes remained unproven. Luminal-like breast cancer showed significantly higher tumor–nontumor repertoire similarity than basal-like. The data were judged consistent with most tumor T cells coming from lymph node and expanding in tumor.

Ten or more counts support this clonotype. Its specificity is not known. The lymph nodes were axillary draining lymph nodes from breast cancer patients. The CDR3 has 16 amino acids. Germline V gene lookup returns CDR1 DFQATT and CDR2 SNEGSKA (reference sequence). V lost 4 bases and J lost 0, with 19 bases in between. This sequence was found in a female donor with breast cancer. Some clones in this sample may be carry-over from other donors' samples. The sequencing input was axillary lymph node tissue. The chain is built from TRBV20-1 and TRBJ2-7; TRBD2 might be the D (6 bases). Written as DNA, the CDR3 is TGCAGTGCTAATGCTAAGGCGGGGACTCCCTCCTACGAGCAGTACTTC. Its translation is CSANAKAGTPSYEQYF.